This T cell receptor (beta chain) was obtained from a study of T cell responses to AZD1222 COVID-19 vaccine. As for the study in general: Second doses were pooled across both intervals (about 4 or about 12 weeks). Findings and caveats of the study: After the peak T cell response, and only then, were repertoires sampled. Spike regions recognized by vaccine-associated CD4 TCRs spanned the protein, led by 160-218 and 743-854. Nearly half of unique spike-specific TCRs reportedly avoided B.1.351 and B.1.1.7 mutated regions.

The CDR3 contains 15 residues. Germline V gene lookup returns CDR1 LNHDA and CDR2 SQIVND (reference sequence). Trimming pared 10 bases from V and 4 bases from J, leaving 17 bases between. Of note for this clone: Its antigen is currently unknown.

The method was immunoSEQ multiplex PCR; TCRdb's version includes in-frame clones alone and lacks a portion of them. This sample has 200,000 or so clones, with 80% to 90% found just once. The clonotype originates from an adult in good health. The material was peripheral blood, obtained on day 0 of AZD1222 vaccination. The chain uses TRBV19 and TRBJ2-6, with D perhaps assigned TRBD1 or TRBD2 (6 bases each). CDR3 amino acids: CATRHGGSGANVLTF. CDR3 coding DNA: TGTGCCACCCGACACGGGGGCTCAGGGGCCAACGTCCTGACTTTC.